Reported below is one TCR beta chain. This clone was counted once. Its antigen is unknown. The record has no base qualities; no much larger clone is one base away. The data stem from a study of a mutant IDH1 vaccine in newly diagnosed glioma (dated by TCRdb to the early 2020s). The study in broad terms: Patients were given eight vaccinations, in weeks 1, 3, 5, 7, 11, 15, 19 and 23, which matched visits V03 through V10. In the chemotherapy-containing groups, vaccination started alongside temozolomide cycles, whereas in patients who had radiotherapy alone it started 4-6 weeks after radiotherapy. Of the roughly 34 treated patients, around 60% were male and 37.5% were female, and the mean age was around 40 years. Before enrollment, most patients had been given radiochemotherapy with temozolomide as standard therapy, while the rest had received either radiotherapy alone or temozolomide alone. Six visits were used for peripheral blood collection: V03 (baseline), V05, V07, V10, V12 and V13. Longitudinal TCRB deep sequencing was done for some 26 treated patients, wherever samples were available for exploratory analyses.

Library preparation was by the immunoSEQ multiplex PCR assay. The hsTCRB Kit was used according to the manufacturer's protocol to amplify rearranged TCR beta chain sequences. An Illumina MiSeq was used to sequence the TCRB libraries. In the original analysis: Demultiplexing, trimming and gene mapping were performed with the kit vendor's proprietary platform. As stored in TCRdb, this immuneACCESS dataset retains in-frame rearrangements with V and J assigned. A fraction of the clones does not appear; measured against another copy, unresolved V genes explain less than half of the discrepancy, and the remainder lacks a known reason. V and J calls and clone size are copied from that table; D and trimming were computed from the DNA. Here the sample has some 33,000 clones; just under 80% occur a single time. The ten biggest clones cover 24% of the sample. Results the study describes overall, beyond this receptor: Immune responses induced by the vaccine were seen in approximately 93% of patients across multiple MHC alleles. According to the authors, sample limitations meant that analyses of patient blood samples could not be reproduced. Pseudoprogression appeared unrelated to alterations in the top peripheral T cell clonotypes detected by TCRB sequencing. Selection of PBMC samples for TCRB deep sequencing was based on availability.

V loses 1 base of germline sequence and J loses 6 bases, and the interval between the two ends is 7 bases. The CDR3 goes from the cysteine to the phenylalanine over 13 residues. Here the CDR3 DNA is all that survives: 39 bases in frame from base 1. Looking up the germline V gene (reference sequence) yields CDR1 SGHAT and CDR2 FQDESV. The time point tag for this specimen amounts to: week 11, during vaccination. Each vaccine dose was 300 ug of a 20-mer mutant IDH1 peptide in Montanide, given subcutaneously with topical imiquimod. The donors had newly diagnosed IDH1-mutant astrocytomas of WHO grade 3 or 4 that showed loss of nuclear ATRX. The samples were drawn from NOA16, a multicentre, single-arm, open-label phase I trial in Germany that tested a mutant IDH1 peptide vaccine in humans for the first time. Genomic DNA for TCRB sequencing was extracted from EDTA blood using the DNeasy Blood and Tissue Kit.

The sequence came from a man aged 25-45 years with glioma. This sample comprised PBMCs, obtained from a glioma patient whose treatment included an IDH1 peptide vaccine. The V and J segments used are TRBV11-1 and TRBJ1-5, with no D gene named confidently. The CDR3 region: CASSLDQRQPQHF. Read as DNA, the sequence is TGTGCCAGCAGCTTAGATCAGCGTCAGCCCCAGCATTTT.